This TCR beta chain is drawn from a study of T cell repertoires in cytomegalovirus infection. In the study overall: Peptides in the study included HLA-C-restricted and HLA-B-restricted CMV epitopes. Evidence of both CMV infection and a matching HLA type came from public TCR beta signatures. Broader study findings: Predominance within the ex vivo response was attributable to HLA-C-restricted CMV-specific TCR beta clonotypes. Identification of carriers of CMV plus the relevant HLA was achieved through cumulative public TCR beta family frequency.

For this clonotype: Antigen specificity is unknown.

This CDR3 contains 12 residues. V lost 5 bases, J lost 5 bases, and 1 base stayed unmatched. From germline, CDR1 is MNHNS and CDR2 SASEGT. A single record per CDR3 protein comes from TCRdb applying MiXCR to the reads. Found here are hundreds of thousands of distinct CDR3 sequences, 33% of them singletons; the top ten hold 15% to 20%. The chain recombines TRBV6-1 with TRBJ2-5, with 8 nucleotides matching TRBD1. The TCR was taken from a human donor in good health (CMV status not recorded). Some clones in this sample may be carry-over from other donors' samples. The sequencing used cultured PBMCs, collected from culture after CMV antigen stimulation. The CDR3 nucleotides are TGTGCCAGCAGTTGGGACAGGGAGACCCAGTACTTC. This gives the protein CASSWDRETQYF.